One TCR beta chain is described in this entry. What it binds is unknown. The sample originates from a study of T-cell reconstitution after alpha-beta-depleted transplantation in children. Overall study findings and caveats: It was reported that alpha-beta T cells came from several hundred expanded graft clones (about two months after transplant).

A library of TCRbeta sequences, prepared with unique molecular identifiers, was generated. TCRdb fed the PCR reads into MiXCR, producing one record per CDR3 protein. This table holds hundreds of thousands of distinct CDR3 sequences, roughly 13% found once. The V end lost 1 base, the J end lost 3 bases, and 8 bases lay between the germline ends. CDR1 and CDR2 (germline): SGHTA, FQGNSA. The CDR3 totals 14 residues. Sequencing was performed on PBMCs, mostly from graft donor cells, taken 360 days after TCRalphabeta/CD19-depleted stem cell transplant. The receptor comes from a male patient younger than 18 who had a stem cell transplant for acute myeloid leukemia, so the T cells may come from the graft donor. This sequence joins TRBV7-2 and TRBJ2-3; D gene uncertain. As DNA, the CDR3 is TGTGCCAGCAGCTTAGGGCTGAAGACAGATACGCAGTATTTT. Amino acids: CASSLGLKTDTQYF. The full variable domain, with the rest looked up from reference TRBV7-2 and TRBJ2-3, is GAGVSQSPSNKVTEKGKDVELRCDPISGHTALYWYRQSLGQGLEFLIYFQGNSAPDKSGLPSDRFSAERTGGSVSTLTIQRTQQEDSAVYLCASSLGLKTDTQYFGPGTRLTVL.